The subject of this entry is one T cell receptor (beta chain). The antigen remains unidentified. This specimen comes from a study of T cells in Graves' hyperthyroidism and ophthalmopathy. Overall study: Before treatment of any kind, peripheral blood was taken at initial diagnosis. Overall study findings and caveats: Expanded thyroid clonotypes (above 0.001) were mostly also found in blood.

Deletions cut 1 base from V and 4 bases from J, with 20 bases between. The CDR3 runs to 17 residues. In germline, CDR1 is LGHNA, CDR2 YNFKEQ. RNA transcripts were the template for amplifying TCR beta CDR3 regions. When the TCR CDR3 underwent first-round RT-PCR, the HTBI primer set was used. TCRdb analysed the multiplex PCR reads with MiXCR anew, one entry per CDR3 protein. The profile shows around 420,000 distinct CDR3 sequences, approximately 15% of them singletons. This TCR derives from a woman aged 18-30 years with Graves' hyperthyroidism. This rearrangement joins TRBV4-2 to TRBJ2-7; possibly TRBD2 for D (5 bases). The sample taken for sequencing was blood. CDR3 DNA: TGTGCCAGCAGCCAAGTAGCGACGAGCGGAGTTGGTTACGAGCAGTACTTC. Amino acid sequence: CASSQVATSGVGYEQYF.